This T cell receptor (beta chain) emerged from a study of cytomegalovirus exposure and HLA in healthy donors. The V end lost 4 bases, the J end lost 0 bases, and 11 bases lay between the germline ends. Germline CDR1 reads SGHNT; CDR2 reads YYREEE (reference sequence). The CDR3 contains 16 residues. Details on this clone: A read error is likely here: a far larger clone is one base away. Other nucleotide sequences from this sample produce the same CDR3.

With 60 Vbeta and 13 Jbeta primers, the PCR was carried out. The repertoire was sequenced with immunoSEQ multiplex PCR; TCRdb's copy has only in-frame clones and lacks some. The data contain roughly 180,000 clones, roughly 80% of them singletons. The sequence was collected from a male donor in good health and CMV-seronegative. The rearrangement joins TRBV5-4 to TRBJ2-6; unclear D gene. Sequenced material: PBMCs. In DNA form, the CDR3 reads TGTGCCAGCAGCCAAGATCCAGGCTCTGGGGCCAACGTCCTGACTTTC. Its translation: CASSQDPGSGANVLTF.